The rows below give T cell receptor beta chains drawn from one sample of a study of Graves' ophthalmopathy and Graves' hyperthyroidism. From the multiplex PCR reads, TCRdb called clonotypes with MiXCR, one entry per CDR3 protein. The sample includes hundreds of thousands of distinct CDR3 sequences, under 15% seen only once; the top ten take approximately 9.8%. The sequenced material came from blood. These receptors were collected from a woman aged 25-40 years with Graves' ophthalmopathy. Both conserved end residues are part of each CDR3. The D gene is left open where the match is weak. Part of the rows lack a size; the others show once, few, many or a class for expanded clones.

j_gene | d_gene | abundance | v_gene | CDR3aa | CDR3nt
TRBJ2-4 | TRBD2 | . | TRBV7-3 | CASSPGTSGAIKYF | TGTGCCAGCAGCCCAGGGACTAGCGGGGCCATTAAGTACTTC
TRBJ2-5 | TRBD1 | many | TRBV12-3/TRBV12-4 | CASSFTRGLEYF | TGTGCCAGCAGTTTCACCAGGGGGCTGGAGTACTTC
TRBJ2-7 | . | many | TRBV6-9 | CASSWGMFYEQYF | TGTGCCAGCAGTTGGGGGATGTTCTACGAGCAGTACTTC
TRBJ2-7 | . | many | TRBV30 | CAWSGARGYEQYF | TGTGCCTGGAGTGGAGCCCGAGGATACGAGCAGTACTTC
TRBJ2-7 | TRBD2 | few | TRBV27 | CASSLFLYGETSGGGGAYEQYF | TGTGCCAGCAGTTTATTTTTGTACGGAGAGACTAGCGGGGGGGGTGGAGCCTACGAGCAGTACTTC
TRBJ2-7 | . | many | TRBV12-3/TRBV12-4 | CASSFTTLEQYF | TGTGCCAGCAGTTTCACTACCCTCGAGCAGTACTTC
TRBJ2-7 | TRBD1 | . | TRBV7-9 | CATQGFSYEQYF | TGTGCCACACAGGGGTTCTCCTACGAGCAGTACTTC
TRBJ2-7 | . | few | TRBV13 | CASSSDRDVRSYEQYF | TGTGCCAGCAGCTCTGACCGGGACGTCCGCTCCTACGAGCAGTACTTC
TRBJ2-6 | TRBD1 | many | TRBV19 | CASGQAGANVLTF | TGTGCCAGCGGACAGGCTGGGGCCAACGTCCTGACTTTC
TRBJ2-5 | . | many | TRBV15 | CATSREWGLETQYF | TGTGCCACCAGCAGAGAGTGGGGCCTAGAGACCCAGTACTTC
TRBJ1-1 | TRBD1 | many | TRBV19 | CASSVGQGARYTEAFF | TGTGCCAGTAGTGTGGGACAGGGGGCTAGGTATACTGAAGCTTTCTTT
TRBJ2-5 | . | . | TRBV29-1 | CSLSDTPETQYF | TGCAGCCTTTCCGATACCCCGGAGACCCAGTACTTC
TRBJ1-1 | . | many | TRBV2 | CASTDIDNTEAFF | TGTGCCAGCACCGACATTGACAACACTGAAGCTTTCTTT
TRBJ1-1 | . | . | TRBV20-1 | CSARDSGAGTEAFF | TGCAGTGCTAGAGATTCGGGGGCCGGCACTGAAGCTTTCTTT
TRBJ2-7 | . | many | TRBV14 | CASSQVVRHEQYF | TGTGCCAGCAGCCAAGTCGTCCGACACGAGCAGTACTTC
TRBJ2-7 | . | few | TRBV5-1 | CASSPSDLPVGYEQYF | TGCGCCAGCAGCCCCTCGGACTTACCCGTGGGTTACGAGCAGTACTTC
TRBJ1-5 | TRBD1 | many | TRBV6-2/TRBV6-3 | CASSRQGTVSNQPQHF | TGTGCCAGCAGCCGACAAGGGACAGTTAGCAATCAGCCCCAGCATTTT
TRBJ2-7 | TRBD2 | many | TRBV2 | CASSEGLAATYEQYF | TGTGCCAGCAGTGAGGGACTAGCGGCAACATACGAGCAGTACTTC
TRBJ1-5 | . | many | TRBV25-1 | CASKGEGNQPQHF | TGTGCCAGCAAGGGAGAAGGAAATCAGCCCCAGCACTTT
TRBJ2-5 | TRBD2 | many | TRBV6-5 | CASSLRSSGTQETQYF | TGTGCCAGCAGTTTACGGTCTAGCGGCACCCAAGAGACCCAGTACTTC
TRBJ1-2 | . | many | TRBV15 | CATSRVGVGYGYTF | TGTGCCACCAGCAGAGTCGGGGTTGGGTATGGCTACACCTTC
TRBJ1-2 | TRBD1 | many | TRBV2 | CASSSTGEGGYTF | TGTGCCAGCAGTTCTACAGGGGAAGGGGGCTACACCTTC
TRBJ2-7 | TRBD1 | many | TRBV6-5 | CASSSLGTGKGAYEQYF | TGTGCCAGCAGTTCCTTGGGGACAGGGAAAGGGGCCTACGAGCAGTACTTC
TRBJ1-5 | . | many | TRBV6-1 | CASSEAGNDQPQHF | TGTGCCAGCAGTGAGGCAGGGAACGATCAGCCCCAGCATTTT
TRBJ1-5 | . | many | TRBV28 | CASSLLAGGNQPQHF | TGTGCCAGCAGTTTATTGGCGGGTGGCAATCAGCCCCAGCATTTT